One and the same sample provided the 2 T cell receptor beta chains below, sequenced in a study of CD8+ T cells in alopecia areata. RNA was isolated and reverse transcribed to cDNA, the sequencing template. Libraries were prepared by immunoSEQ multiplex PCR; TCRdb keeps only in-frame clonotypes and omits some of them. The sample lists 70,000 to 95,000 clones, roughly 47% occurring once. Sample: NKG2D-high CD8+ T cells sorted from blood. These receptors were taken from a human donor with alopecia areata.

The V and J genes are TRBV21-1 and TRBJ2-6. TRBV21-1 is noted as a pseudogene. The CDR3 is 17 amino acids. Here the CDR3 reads CASSSHPPSPGANVLTF. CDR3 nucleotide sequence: TGTGCCAGCAGCAGCCACCCACCCTCCCCAGGGGCCAACGTCCTGACTTTC.

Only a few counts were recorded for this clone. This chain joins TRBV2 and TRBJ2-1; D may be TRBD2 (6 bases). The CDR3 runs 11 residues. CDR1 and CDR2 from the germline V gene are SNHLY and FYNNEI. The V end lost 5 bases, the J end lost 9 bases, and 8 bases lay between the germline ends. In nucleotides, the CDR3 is TGTGCCAGCAGTCGGGGGTCTGAGCAGTTCTTC. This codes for CASSRGSEQFF.